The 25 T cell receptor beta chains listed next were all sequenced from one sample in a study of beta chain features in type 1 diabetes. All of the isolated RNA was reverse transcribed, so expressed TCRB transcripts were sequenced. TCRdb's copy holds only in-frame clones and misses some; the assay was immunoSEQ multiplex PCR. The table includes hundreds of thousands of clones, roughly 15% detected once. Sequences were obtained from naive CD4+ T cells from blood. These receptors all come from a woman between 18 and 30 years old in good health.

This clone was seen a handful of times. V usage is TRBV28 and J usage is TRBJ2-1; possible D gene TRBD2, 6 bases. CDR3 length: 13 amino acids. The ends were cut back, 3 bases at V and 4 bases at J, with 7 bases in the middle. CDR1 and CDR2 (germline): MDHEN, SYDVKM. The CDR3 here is CASSFREYNEQFF. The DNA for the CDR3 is TGTGCCAGCAGTTTTCGGGAGTACAATGAGCAGTTCTTC.

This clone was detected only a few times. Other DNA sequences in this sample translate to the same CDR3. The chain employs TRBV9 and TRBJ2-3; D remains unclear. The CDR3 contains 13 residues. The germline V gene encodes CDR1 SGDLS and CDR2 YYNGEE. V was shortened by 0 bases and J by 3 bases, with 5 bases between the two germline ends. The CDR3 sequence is CASSVAATDTQYF. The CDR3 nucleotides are TGTGCCAGCAGCGTAGCGGCAACAGATACGCAGTATTTT.

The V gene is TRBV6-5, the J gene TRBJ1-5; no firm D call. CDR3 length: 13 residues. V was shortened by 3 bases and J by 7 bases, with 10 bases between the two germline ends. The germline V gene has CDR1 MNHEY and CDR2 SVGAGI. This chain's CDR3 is CASSYNRNQPQHF. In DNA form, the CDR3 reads TGTGCCAGCAGTTATAACAGAAACCAGCCCCAGCATTTT.

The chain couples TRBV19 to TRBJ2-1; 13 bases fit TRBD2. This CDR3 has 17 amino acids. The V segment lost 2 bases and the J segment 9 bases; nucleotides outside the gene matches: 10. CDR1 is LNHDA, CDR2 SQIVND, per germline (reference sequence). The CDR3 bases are TGTGCCAGTAGTATAACCCCTGGACTAGCGGGAGAACGTGAGCAGTTCTTC. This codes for CASSITPGLAGEREQFF. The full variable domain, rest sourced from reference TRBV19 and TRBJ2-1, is DGGITQSPKYLFRKEGQNVTLSCEQNLNHDAMYWYRQDPGQGLRLIYYSQIVNDFQKGDIAEGYSVSREKKESFPLTVTSAQKNPTAFYLCASSITPGLAGEREQFFGPGTRLTVL.

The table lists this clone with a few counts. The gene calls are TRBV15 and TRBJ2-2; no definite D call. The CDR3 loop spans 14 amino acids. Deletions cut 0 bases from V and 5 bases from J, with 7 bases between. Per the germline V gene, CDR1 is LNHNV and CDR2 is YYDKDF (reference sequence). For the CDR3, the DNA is TGTGCCACCAGCAGAGACTCCCGTACCGGGGAGCTGTTTTTT. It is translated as CATSRDSRTGELFF.

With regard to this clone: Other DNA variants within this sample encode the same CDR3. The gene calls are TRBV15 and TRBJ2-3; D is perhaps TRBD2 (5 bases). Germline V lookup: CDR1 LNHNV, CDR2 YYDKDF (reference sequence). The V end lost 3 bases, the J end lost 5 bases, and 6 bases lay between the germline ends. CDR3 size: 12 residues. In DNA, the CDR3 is TGTGCCACCAGCAGGGGAGAAGATACGCAGTATTTT. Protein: CATSRGEDTQYF.

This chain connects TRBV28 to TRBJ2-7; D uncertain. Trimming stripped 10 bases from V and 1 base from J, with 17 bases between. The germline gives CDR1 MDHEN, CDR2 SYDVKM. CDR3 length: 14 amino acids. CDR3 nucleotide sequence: TGTGCCACCAAGACCTGGGCTGATTCCTACGAGCAGTACTTC. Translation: CATKTWADSYEQYF.

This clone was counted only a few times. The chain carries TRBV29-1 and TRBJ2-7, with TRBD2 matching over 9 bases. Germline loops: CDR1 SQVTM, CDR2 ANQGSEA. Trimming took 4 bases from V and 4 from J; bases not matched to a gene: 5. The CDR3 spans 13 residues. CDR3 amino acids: CSVVSGRQYEQYF. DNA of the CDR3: TGCAGCGTTGTCAGCGGGAGGCAGTACGAGCAGTACTTC.

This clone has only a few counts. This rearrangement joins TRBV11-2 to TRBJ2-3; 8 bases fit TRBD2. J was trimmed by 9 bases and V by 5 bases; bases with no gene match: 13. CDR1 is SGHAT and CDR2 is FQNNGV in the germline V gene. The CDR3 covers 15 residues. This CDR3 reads CASSARSSGALTQYF. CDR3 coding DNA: TGTGCCAGCAGCGCCCGGAGTAGCGGGGCACTGACGCAGTATTTT.

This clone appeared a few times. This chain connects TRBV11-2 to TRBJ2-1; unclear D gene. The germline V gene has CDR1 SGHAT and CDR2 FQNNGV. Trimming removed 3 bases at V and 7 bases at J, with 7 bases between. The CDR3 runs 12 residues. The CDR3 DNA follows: TGTGCCAGCAGCTTCACGTTAAATGAGCAGTTCTTC. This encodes CASSFTLNEQFF. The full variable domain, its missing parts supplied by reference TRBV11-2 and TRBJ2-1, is EAGVAQSPRYKIIEKRQSVAFWCNPISGHATLYWYQQILGQGPKLLIQFQNNGVVDDSQLPKDRFSAERLKGVDSTLKIQPAKLEDSAVYLCASSFTLNEQFFGPGTRLTVL.

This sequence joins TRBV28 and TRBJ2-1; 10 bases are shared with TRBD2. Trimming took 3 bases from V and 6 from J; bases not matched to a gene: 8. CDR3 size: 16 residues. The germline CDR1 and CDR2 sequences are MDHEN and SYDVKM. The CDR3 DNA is TGTGCCAGCAGTTTGGCGACTAGCGGGCGGACCAATGAGCAGTTCTTC. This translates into CASSLATSGRTNEQFF.

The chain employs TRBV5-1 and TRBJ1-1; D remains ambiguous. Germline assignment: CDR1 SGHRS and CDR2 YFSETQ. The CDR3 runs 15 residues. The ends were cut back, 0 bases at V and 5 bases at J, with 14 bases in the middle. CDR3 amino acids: CASSLAGQGRTEAFF. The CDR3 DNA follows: TGCGCCAGCAGCTTGGCGGGTCAAGGGCGGACTGAAGCTTTCTTT.

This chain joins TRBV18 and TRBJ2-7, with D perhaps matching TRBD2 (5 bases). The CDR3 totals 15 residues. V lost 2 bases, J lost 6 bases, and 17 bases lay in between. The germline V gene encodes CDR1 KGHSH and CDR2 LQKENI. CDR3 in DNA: TGTGCCAGCTCACCAGACTACTTTGTGGGCGGCGAGCAGTACTTC. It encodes CASSPDYFVGGEQYF.

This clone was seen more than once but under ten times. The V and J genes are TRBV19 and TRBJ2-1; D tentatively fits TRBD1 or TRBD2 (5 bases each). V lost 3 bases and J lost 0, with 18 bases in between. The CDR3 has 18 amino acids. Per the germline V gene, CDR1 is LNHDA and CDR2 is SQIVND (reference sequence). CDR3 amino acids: CASSIRGTSRSSYNEQFF. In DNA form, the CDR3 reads TGTGCCAGTAGTATTCGTGGGACCTCCAGAAGCTCCTACAATGAGCAGTTCTTC.

The CDR3 here is CSVGADYEQYF. CDR3 in DNA: TGCAGCGTGGGGGCAGACTACGAGCAGTACTTC. The chain couples TRBV29-1 to TRBJ2-7, with a weak D call TRBD1 (6 bases). CDR3 length equals 11 residues. Germline CDR1 and CDR2: SQVTM and ANQGSEA. Trimming removed 6 bases from V and 3 bases from J, with 9 bases in between.

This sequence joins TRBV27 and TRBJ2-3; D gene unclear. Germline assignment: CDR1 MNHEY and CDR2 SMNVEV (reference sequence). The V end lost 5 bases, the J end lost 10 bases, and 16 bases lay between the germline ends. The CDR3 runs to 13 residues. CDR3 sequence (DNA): TGTGCCAGCAGTCTTCTCATTGGGCAGGCGCAGTATTTT. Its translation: CASSLLIGQAQYF.

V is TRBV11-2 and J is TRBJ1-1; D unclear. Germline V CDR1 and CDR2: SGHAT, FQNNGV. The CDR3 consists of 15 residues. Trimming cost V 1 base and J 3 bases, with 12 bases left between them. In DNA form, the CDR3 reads TGTGCCAGCAGCTTAGCGTTTCTGGGTTACACTGAAGCTTTCTTT. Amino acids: CASSLAFLGYTEAFF. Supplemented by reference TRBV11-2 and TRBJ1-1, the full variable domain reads EAGVAQSPRYKIIEKRQSVAFWCNPISGHATLYWYQQILGQGPKLLIQFQNNGVVDDSQLPKDRFSAERLKGVDSTLKIQPAKLEDSAVYLCASSLAFLGYTEAFFGQGTRLTVV.

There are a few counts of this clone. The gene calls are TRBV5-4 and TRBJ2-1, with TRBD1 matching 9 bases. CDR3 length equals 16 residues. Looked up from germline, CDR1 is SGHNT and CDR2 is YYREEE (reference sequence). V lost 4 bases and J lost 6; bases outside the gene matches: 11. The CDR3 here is CASSPPPGQGFNEQFF. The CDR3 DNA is TGTGCCAGCAGCCCGCCCCCGGGACAGGGTTTCAATGAGCAGTTCTTC.

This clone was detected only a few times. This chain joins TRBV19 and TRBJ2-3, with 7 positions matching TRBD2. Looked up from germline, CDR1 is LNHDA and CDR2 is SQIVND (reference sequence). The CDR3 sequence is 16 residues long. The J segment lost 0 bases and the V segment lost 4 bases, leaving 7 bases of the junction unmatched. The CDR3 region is CASSTLSGTSTDTQYF. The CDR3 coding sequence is TGTGCCAGTAGTACCCTCAGCGGGACTAGCACAGATACGCAGTATTTT.

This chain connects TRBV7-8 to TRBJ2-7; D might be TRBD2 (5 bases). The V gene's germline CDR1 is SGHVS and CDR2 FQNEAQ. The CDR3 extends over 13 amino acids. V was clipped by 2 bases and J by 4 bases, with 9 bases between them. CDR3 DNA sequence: TGTGCCAGCAGCTTATCAAGGGAGTACGAGCAGTACTTC. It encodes CASSLSREYEQYF.

This chain's CDR3 is CASSHLKTGELFF. CDR3 in DNA: TGTGCCAGCAGTCACCTAAAAACCGGGGAGCTGTTTTTT. This chain links TRBV6-5 with TRBJ2-2; D not certain. CDR1 MNHEY and CDR2 SVGAGI come from the germline V gene. The CDR3 is made up of 13 amino acids. The V end lost 5 bases, the J end lost 5 bases, and 9 bases lay between the germline ends.

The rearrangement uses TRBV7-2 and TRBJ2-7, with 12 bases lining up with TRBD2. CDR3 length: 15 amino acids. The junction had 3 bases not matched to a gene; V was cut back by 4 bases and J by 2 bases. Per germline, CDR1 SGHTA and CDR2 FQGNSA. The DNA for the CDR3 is TGTGCCAGCAGCTCGCGACTAGCGGGAGCCTACGAGCAGTACTTC. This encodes CASSSRLAGAYEQYF.

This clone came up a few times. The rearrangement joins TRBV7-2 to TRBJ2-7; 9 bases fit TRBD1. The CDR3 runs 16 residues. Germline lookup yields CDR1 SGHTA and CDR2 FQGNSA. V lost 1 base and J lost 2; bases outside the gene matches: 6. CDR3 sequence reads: CASSLVPGQGTYEQYF. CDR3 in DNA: TGTGCCAGCAGCTTAGTCCCCGGACAGGGGACCTACGAGCAGTACTTC.

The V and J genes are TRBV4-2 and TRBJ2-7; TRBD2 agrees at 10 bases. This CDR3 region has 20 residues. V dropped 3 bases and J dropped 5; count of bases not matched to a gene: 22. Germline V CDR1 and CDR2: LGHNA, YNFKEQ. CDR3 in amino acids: CASSQPPGGLAGVRENEQYF. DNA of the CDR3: TGTGCCAGCAGCCAGCCTCCCGGGGGCCTAGCGGGAGTTCGAGAAAACGAGCAGTACTTC.

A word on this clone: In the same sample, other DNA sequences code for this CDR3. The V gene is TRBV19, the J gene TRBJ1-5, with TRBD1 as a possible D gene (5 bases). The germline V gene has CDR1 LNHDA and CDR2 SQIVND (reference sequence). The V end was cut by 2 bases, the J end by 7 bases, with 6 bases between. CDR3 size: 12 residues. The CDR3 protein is CASSIRGQPQHF. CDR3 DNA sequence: TGTGCCAGTAGTATAAGGGGACAGCCCCAGCATTTT.